This T cell receptor beta chain comes out of a study of CD8+ T cells in alopecia areata. Study-level background: Tofacitinib continued for 6 to 18 months and was then withheld for 6 months.

This clone turned up a few times. Antigen specificity is unknown. The same CDR3 arises from other DNA sequences in this sample as well. The authors extracted RNA and reverse transcribed it into cDNA as the sequencing template. Profiled with immunoSEQ multiplex PCR; TCRdb holds only in-frame clones, not every one. This sample has about 130,000 clones, with roughly 50% found just once. Both peripheral blood and punch biopsies of lesional scalp skin were obtained from patients who had alopecia areata. PBMCs were stained for CD3, CD4 and CD8, and CD4+ and CD8+ T cells were sorted. Whole-study findings and limits: Compared with mice, patients displayed less clear TCR sharing, possibly for HLA-related reasons.

The V gene lost 1 base and the J gene lost 3 bases, with 11 bases spanning the gap. The CDR3 contains 14 residues. Germline CDR1 is SQVTM and CDR2 is ANQGSEA. Material: CD8+ T cells sorted from blood, obtained at week 0. V and J are TRBV29-1 and TRBJ2-3, with D perhaps TRBD1 or TRBD2 (5 bases each). The sequence was collected from a human donor with alopecia areata. CDR3 coding DNA: TGCAGCGTTGAAGGGCTAGCAGGGACAGATACGCAGTATTTT. Amino acid sequence: CSVEGLAGTDTQYF.